Presented here are 4 T cell receptor beta chains from one specimen sequenced in a study of blood T cell repertoires in COVID-19. Sequencing was performed with immunoSEQ multiplex PCR; in TCRdb, only in-frame clones are kept and a portion is missing. Among approximately 140,000 clones listed, 88% were seen once. The source material was peripheral blood. The receptor set was obtained from a woman aged 55-75 years with acute or convalescent COVID-19.

The genes are TRBV4-3 and TRBJ1-4; 12 nucleotides align to TRBD1. There are 15 residues in the CDR3. V was clipped by 3 bases and J by 8 bases; unmatched bases: 4. From germline, CDR1 is LGHNA and CDR2 YSLEER. The DNA of the CDR3 is TGCGCCAGCAGCCAGGGACAGGGGGCTGGGGAAAAACTGTTTTTT. Translating gives CASSQGQGAGEKLFF.

The chain is built from TRBV7-9 and TRBJ2-7; 7 nucleotides line up with TRBD2. This CDR3 contains 13 residues. The germline gives CDR1 SEHNR, CDR2 FQNEAQ (reference sequence). Unmatched junction bases numbered 6, after V lost 4 bases and J lost 6 bases. As DNA, the CDR3 is TGTGCCAGCAGCTCCTGGACTAGGTCCGAGCAGTACTTC. Protein product: CASSSWTRSEQYF. Filled out from reference TRBV7-9 and TRBJ2-7, the complete variable domain reads DTGVSQNPRHKITKRGQNVTFRCDPISEHNRLYWYRQTLGQGPEFLTYFQNEAQLEKSRLLSDRFSAERPKGSFSTLEIQRTEQGDSAMYLCASSSWTRSEQYFGPGTRLTVT.

This clone was picked up one time. The chain links TRBV28 to TRBJ2-7, with 7 positions matching TRBD1. Unmatched junction bases numbered 1, after V lost 6 bases and J lost 2 bases. There are 12 residues in the CDR3. Germline V gene data show CDR1 as MDHEN and CDR2 as SYDVKM. CDR3 coding DNA: TGTGCCAGCAGAGGGACAGCCTACGAGCAGTACTTC. Its translation: CASRGTAYEQYF.

The chain recombines TRBV7-9 with TRBJ2-2; no clear D. The V gene lost 1 base and the J gene lost 3 bases, with 6 bases spanning the gap. Germline-derived CDR1 and CDR2 are SEHNR and FQNEAQ (reference sequence). The CDR3 has 14 amino acids. The CDR3 DNA reads TGTGCCAGCAGCTTAGTCCTCTACACCGGGGAGCTGTTTTTT. This encodes CASSLVLYTGELFF.